This T cell receptor beta chain was recovered during a study of T cells in Graves' hyperthyroidism and ophthalmopathy. The study, taken as a whole, reports: Expanded thyroid clonotypes (above 0.001) were mostly also found in blood.

For this clonotype: Its specificity is unknown. This sequence may be a read error, since a much larger clone differs from it by one base.

Per germline, CDR1 SGHTA and CDR2 FQGNSA. There are 14 residues in the CDR3. Amplification yielded TCR beta CDR3 regions, with RNA transcripts as the source. The primer set for the first-round RT-PCR of the TCR CDR3 was HTBI. TCRdb called the multiplex PCR reads again in MiXCR, with one record for every CDR3 protein. The data show about 540,000 distinct CDR3 sequences, approximately 44% seen once. This TCR was sampled from a woman in her late teens or twenties with Graves' hyperthyroidism. The rearrangement joins TRBV7-2 to TRBJ1-6, with TRBD1 as a possible D gene (5 bases). Sequences were obtained from peripheral blood or thyroid tissue (not recorded which). CDR3 loop: CASGLGGENSPLHF. DNA for the CDR3: TGTGCCAGCGGCTTAGGAGGGGAGAATTCACCCCTCCACTTT.